These 9 T cell receptor beta chains were all obtained from the same sample, sequenced in a study of blood T cell repertoires in COVID-19. Only in-frame clones appear in the TCRdb table, and some are missing; sequencing was by immunoSEQ multiplex PCR. The sample records 190,000 or so clones, 85% to 90% being singletons. The sequenced material came from PBMCs or T cells enriched from blood (not recorded which). These receptors all come from a man aged 30-40 years who had recovered from COVID-19.

The chain recombines TRBV27 with TRBJ1-3; TRBD1 is a possible D gene (6 bases). The ends were cut back, 2 bases at V and 2 bases at J, with 10 bases in the middle. This CDR3 region has 15 residues. Germline CDR1 and CDR2: MNHEY and SMNVEV (reference sequence). The CDR3 spells CASSLGDNAGNTIYF. CDR3 in DNA: TGTGCCAGCAGTTTAGGGGACAATGCTGGAAACACCATATATTTT.

This clone has a handful of counts. The CDR3 DNA reads as TGCGCCAGCAGCCAAGTCATCGCGAGCGGGAGGGCCTGGGAGCAGTACTTC. Encoded protein: CASSQVIASGRAWEQYF. The chain couples TRBV4-3 to TRBJ2-7; TRBD2 matches at 10 bases. The germline gives CDR1 LGHNA, CDR2 YSLEER. Trimming removed 1 base from V and 7 bases from J; junction bases left unmatched: 13. The length of the CDR3 is 17 residues.

The genes are TRBV7-9 and TRBJ2-5; 13 bases align to TRBD2. J gave up 4 bases and V 9 bases, and 8 bases lay outside the gene matches. This CDR3 region has 15 residues. Germline V gene data show CDR1 as SEHNR and CDR2 as FQNEAQ (reference sequence). The CDR3: CASSRLAGGGETQYF. The CDR3 nucleotides are TGTGCCAGTTCTCGACTAGCGGGAGGAGGAGAGACCCAGTACTTC. The full variable domain, in which reference TRBV7-9 and TRBJ2-5 provide the parts outside the CDR3, is DTGVSQNPRHKITKRGQNVTFRCDPISEHNRLYWYRQTLGQGPEFLTYFQNEAQLEKSRLLSDRFSAERPKGSFSTLEIQRTEQGDSAMYLCASSRLAGGGETQYFGPGTRLLVL.

The count of this clone is one. The chain combines TRBV7-2 with TRBJ1-2; the D gene is possibly TRBD1 (5 bases). Germline-derived CDR1 and CDR2 are SGHTA and FQGNSA. The CDR3 runs to 15 residues. The germline V and J ends were trimmed by 1 base and 2 bases, with 11 bases remaining between them. CDR3 DNA: TGTGCCAGCAGCTTAGGGACACTCATCAACTATGGCTACACCTTC. The encoded protein is CASSLGTLINYGYTF.

The chain uses TRBV27 and TRBJ1-2; D remains ambiguous. Germline lookup yields CDR1 MNHEY and CDR2 SMNVEV (reference sequence). V was shortened by 4 bases and J by 0 bases, with 9 bases between the two germline ends. The CDR3 loop spans 14 amino acids. DNA of the CDR3: TGTGCCAGCAGTTCCAGATCCTCTAACTATGGCTACACCTTC. It translates to CASSSRSSNYGYTF.

The chain joins TRBV4-3 to TRBJ1-2; 9 nucleotides agree with TRBD1. The CDR3 extends over 15 amino acids. The V gene end was trimmed by 4 bases and the J gene end by 0 bases; junction bases not matched to a gene: 3. Germline CDR1 is LGHNA and CDR2 is YSLEER. This chain's CDR3 is CASSLRDRANYGYTF. Written as DNA, the CDR3 is TGCGCCAGCAGCCTACGGGACAGGGCTAACTATGGCTACACCTTC.

The rearrangement links TRBV30 to TRBJ1-3; D perhaps matches TRBD1 (5 bases). Between the trimmed V and J ends, which lost 2 bases and 0 bases, there was a span of 11 bases. Germline-derived CDR1 and CDR2 are GTSNPN and SVGIG (reference sequence). The CDR3 is 15 amino acids. The CDR3 DNA reads as TGTGCCTGGAGTCGGCGACAGACCTCTGGAAACACCATATATTTT. Its translation is CAWSRRQTSGNTIYF. Full variable domain (missing parts from reference TRBV30 and TRBJ1-3): SQTIHQWPATLVQPVGSPLSLECTVEGTSNPNLYWYRQAAGRGLQLLFYSVGIGQISSEVPQNLSASRPQDRQFILSSKKLLLSDSGFYLCAWSRRQTSGNTIYFGEGSWLTVV.

Only one count was recorded for this clone. The CDR3 DNA reads TGTGCCAGCAGTAATAGCGACTCCTACGAGCAGTACTTC. Its protein product is CASSNSDSYEQYF. The rearrangement joins TRBV11-2 to TRBJ2-7; weak D call: TRBD2 (5 bases). Germline V gene lookup returns CDR1 SGHAT and CDR2 FQNNGV. The V and J ends lost 6 bases and 0 bases respectively, with 9 bases between them. The CDR3 contains 13 residues. Variable domain in full (rest from reference TRBV11-2 and TRBJ2-7): EAGVAQSPRYKIIEKRQSVAFWCNPISGHATLYWYQQILGQGPKLLIQFQNNGVVDDSQLPKDRFSAERLKGVDSTLKIQPAKLEDSAVYLCASSNSDSYEQYFGPGTRLTVT.

The chain has TRBV29-1 and TRBJ1-1, with 8 bases aligning to TRBD1. V gave up 7 bases and J gave up 3 bases; unmatched junction bases: 4. CDR1 is SQVTM, CDR2 ANQGSEA, per germline. The CDR3 length is 12 residues. The CDR3 DNA reads TGCAGCGATGGACAGGGAGACACTGAAGCTTTCTTT. Residues: CSDGQGDTEAFF.